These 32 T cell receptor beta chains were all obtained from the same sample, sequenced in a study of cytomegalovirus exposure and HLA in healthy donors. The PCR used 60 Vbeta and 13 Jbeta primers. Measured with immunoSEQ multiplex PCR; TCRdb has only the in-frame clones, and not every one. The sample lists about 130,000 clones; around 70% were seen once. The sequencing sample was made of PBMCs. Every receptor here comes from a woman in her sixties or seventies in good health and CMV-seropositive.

The CDR3 loop reads CASSLSPEGNEKLFF. CDR3 in DNA: TGCGCCAGCAGCTTGTCCCCGGAGGGTAATGAAAAACTGTTTTTT. This chain joins TRBV5-1 and TRBJ1-4; D not certain. The CDR3 is 15 residues long. Trimming stripped 1 base from V and 4 bases from J, with 11 bases between. Germline V gene lookup returns CDR1 SGHRS and CDR2 YFSETQ.

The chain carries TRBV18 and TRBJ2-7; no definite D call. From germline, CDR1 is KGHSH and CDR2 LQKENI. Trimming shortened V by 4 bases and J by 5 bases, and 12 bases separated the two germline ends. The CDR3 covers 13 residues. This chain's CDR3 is CASSRSSLDEQYF. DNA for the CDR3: TGTGCCAGCTCACGATCCAGTCTGGACGAGCAGTACTTC.

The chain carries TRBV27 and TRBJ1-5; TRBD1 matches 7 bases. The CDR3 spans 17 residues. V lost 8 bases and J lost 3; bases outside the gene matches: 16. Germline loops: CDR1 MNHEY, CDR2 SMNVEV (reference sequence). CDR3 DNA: TGTGCCAGCGCTTTTGAAACAGGGGAAAGGGCCAATCAGCCCCAGCATTTT. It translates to CASAFETGERANQPQHF.

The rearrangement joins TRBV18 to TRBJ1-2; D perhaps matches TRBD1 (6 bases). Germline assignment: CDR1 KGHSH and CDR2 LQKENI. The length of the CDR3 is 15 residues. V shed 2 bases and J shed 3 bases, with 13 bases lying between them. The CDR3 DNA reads TGTGCCAGCTCACCATCGGACAGCCCGGACTATGGCTACACCTTC. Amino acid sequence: CASSPSDSPDYGYTF.

The chain's CDR3 is CASSLAGTGDRYGYTF. In DNA, the CDR3 is TGTGCCAGCAGTTTAGCCGGGACAGGGGATCGGTATGGCTACACCTTC. The rearrangement uses TRBV28 and TRBJ1-2; 10 bases line up with TRBD1. This CDR3 spans 16 amino acids. Trimming took 2 bases from V and 5 from J; bases not matched to a gene: 8. Germline V lookup: CDR1 MDHEN, CDR2 SYDVKM.

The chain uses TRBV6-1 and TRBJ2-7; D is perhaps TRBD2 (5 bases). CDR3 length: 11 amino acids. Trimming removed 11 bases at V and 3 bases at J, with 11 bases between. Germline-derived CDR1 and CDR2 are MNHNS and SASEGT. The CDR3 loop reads CASDRGYEQYF. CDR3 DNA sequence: TGTGCCTCCGACCGGGGCTACGAGCAGTACTTC.

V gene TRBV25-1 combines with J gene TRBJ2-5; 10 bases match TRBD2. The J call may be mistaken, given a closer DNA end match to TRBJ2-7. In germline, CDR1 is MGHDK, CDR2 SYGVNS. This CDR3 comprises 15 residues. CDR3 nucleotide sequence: TGTGCCAGCAGTGACCAAGCGGGGGGGACCTACGAGCAGTACTTC. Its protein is CASSDQAGGTYEQYF.

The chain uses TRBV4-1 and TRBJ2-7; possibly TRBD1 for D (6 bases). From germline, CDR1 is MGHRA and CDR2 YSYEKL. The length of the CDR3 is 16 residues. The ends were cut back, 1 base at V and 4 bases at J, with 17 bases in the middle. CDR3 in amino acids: CASSQAHREGFYEQYF. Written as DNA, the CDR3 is TGCGCCAGCAGCCAAGCTCACAGGGAAGGCTTTTACGAGCAGTACTTC.

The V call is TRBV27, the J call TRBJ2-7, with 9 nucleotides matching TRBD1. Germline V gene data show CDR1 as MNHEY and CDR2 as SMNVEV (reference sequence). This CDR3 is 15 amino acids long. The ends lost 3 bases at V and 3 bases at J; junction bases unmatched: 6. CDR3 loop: CASSFLGQGIYEQYF. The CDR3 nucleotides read TGTGCCAGCAGTTTCTTGGGACAGGGAATCTACGAGCAGTACTTC.

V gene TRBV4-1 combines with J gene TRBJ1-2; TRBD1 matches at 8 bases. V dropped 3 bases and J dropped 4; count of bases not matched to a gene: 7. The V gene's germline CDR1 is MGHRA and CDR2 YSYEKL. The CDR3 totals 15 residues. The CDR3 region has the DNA TGCGCCAGCAGCCACGCCGGACAGGGAACCTATGGCTACACCTTC. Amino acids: CASSHAGQGTYGYTF.

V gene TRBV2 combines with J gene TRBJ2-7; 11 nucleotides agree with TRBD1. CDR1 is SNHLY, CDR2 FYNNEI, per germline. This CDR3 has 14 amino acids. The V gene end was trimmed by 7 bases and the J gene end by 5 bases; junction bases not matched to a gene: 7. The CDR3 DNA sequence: TGTGCCAGCAACAAAGGGACAGGGGGGAACGAGCAGTACTTC. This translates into CASNKGTGGNEQYF.

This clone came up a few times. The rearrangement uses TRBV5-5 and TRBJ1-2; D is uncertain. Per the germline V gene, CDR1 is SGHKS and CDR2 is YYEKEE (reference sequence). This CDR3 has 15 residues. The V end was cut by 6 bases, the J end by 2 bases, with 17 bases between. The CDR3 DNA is TGTGCCAGCACTCTTGCCCCGGGAGTCAACTATGGCTACACCTTC. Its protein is CASTLAPGVNYGYTF. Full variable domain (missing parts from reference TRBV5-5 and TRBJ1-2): DAGVTQSPTHLIKTRGQQVTLRCSPISGHKSVSWYQQVLGQGPQFIFQYYEKEERGRGNFPDRFSARQFPNYSSELNVNALLLGDSALYLCASTLAPGVNYGYTFGSGTRLTVV.

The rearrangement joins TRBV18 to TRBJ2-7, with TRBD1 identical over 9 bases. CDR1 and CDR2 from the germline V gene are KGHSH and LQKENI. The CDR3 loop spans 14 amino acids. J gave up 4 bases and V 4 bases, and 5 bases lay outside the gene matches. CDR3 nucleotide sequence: TGTGCCAGCTCACTAGACAGGGGGGGGTACGAGCAGTACTTC. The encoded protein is CASSLDRGGYEQYF.

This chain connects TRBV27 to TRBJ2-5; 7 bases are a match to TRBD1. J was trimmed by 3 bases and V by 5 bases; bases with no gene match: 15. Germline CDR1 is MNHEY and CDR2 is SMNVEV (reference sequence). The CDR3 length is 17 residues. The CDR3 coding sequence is TGTGCCAGCAGTAAGGGGGAGTGGGGACAGTTAAAAGAGACCCAGTACTTC. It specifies CASSKGEWGQLKETQYF.

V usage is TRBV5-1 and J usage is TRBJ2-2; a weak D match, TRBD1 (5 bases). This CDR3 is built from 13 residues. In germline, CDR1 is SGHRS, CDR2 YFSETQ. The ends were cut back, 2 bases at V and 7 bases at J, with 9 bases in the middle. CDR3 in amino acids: CASSFRVFGELFF. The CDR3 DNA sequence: TGCGCCAGCAGCTTCAGGGTGTTCGGGGAGCTGTTTTTT.

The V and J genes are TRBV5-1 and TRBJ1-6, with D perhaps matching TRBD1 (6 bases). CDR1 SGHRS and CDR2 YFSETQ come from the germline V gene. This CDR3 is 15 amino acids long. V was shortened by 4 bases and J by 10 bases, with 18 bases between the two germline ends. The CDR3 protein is CASSPAQGQGSPLHF. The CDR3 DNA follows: TGCGCCAGCAGCCCGGCCCAGGGGCAGGGCTCACCCCTCCACTTT.

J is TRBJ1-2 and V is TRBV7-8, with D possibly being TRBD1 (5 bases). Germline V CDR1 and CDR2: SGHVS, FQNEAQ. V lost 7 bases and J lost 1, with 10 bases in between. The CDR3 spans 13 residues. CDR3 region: CASNPGGNYGYTF. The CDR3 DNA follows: TGTGCCAGCAACCCGGGGGGTAACTATGGCTACACCTTC. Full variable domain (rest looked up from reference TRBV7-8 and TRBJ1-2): GAGVSQSPRYKVAKRGQDVALRCDPISGHVSLFWYQQALGQGPEFLTYFQNEAQLDKSGLPSDRFFAERPEGSVSTLKIQRTQQEDSAVYLCASNPGGNYGYTFGSGTRLTVV.

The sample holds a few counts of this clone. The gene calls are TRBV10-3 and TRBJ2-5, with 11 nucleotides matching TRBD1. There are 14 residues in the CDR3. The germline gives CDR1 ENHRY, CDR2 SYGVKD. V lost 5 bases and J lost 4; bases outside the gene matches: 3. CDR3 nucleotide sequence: TGTGCCATCAGTACTGGGACAGGGGGAGAGACCCAGTACTTC. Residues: CAISTGTGGETQYF.

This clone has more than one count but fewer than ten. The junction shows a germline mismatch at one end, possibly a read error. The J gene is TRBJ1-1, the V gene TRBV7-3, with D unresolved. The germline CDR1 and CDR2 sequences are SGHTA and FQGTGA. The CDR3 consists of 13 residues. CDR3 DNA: TGTGCCACCAGCTTGTCACAGAACACTGAAGCTTTCTTT. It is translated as CATSLSQNTEAFF.

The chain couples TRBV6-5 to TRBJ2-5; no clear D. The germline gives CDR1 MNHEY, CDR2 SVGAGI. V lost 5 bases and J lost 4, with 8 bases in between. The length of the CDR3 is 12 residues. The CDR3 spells CASSEVRETQYF. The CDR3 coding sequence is TGTGCCAGCAGTGAGGTCCGAGAGACCCAGTACTTC.

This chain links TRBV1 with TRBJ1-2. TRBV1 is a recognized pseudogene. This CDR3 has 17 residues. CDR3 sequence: CTSSQSTGRGNNYGYTF. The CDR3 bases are TGCACCAGCAGCCAGTCCACAGGGAGGGGGAATAACTATGGCTACACCTTC.

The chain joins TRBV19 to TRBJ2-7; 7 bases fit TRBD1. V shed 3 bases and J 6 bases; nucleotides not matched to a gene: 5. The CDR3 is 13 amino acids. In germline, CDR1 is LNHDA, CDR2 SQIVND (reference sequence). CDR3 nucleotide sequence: TGTGCCAGTAGTATGTCAGGGGGTATCGAGCAGTACTTC. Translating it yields CASSMSGGIEQYF.

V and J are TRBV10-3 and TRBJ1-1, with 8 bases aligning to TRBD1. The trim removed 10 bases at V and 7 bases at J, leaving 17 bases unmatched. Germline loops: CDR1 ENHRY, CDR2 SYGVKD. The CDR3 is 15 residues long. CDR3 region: CATDSGGAHGGEAFF. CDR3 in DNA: TGTGCCACCGATTCAGGGGGCGCCCATGGTGGTGAAGCTTTCTTT.

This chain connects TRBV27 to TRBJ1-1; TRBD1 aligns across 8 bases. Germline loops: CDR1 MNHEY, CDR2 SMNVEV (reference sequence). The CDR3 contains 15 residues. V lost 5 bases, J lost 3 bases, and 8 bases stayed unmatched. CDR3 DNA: TGTGCCAGCAGTGGGGTCCGGACAGGGCACACTGAAGCTTTCTTT. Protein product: CASSGVRTGHTEAFF.

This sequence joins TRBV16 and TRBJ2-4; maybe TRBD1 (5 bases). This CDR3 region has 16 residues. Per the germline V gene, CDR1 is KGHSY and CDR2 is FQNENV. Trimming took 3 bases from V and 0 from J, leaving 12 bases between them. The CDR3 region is CASSHPDTLAKNIQYF. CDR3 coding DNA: TGTGCCAGCAGCCACCCGGACACTTTAGCCAAAAACATTCAGTACTTC.

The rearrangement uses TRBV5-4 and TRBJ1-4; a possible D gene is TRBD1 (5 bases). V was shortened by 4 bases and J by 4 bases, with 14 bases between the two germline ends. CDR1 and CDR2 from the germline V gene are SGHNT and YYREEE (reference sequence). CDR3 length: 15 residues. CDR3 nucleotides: TGTGCCAGCAGCAGGTGGGGCGGGGATAATGAAAAACTGTTTTTT. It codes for CASSRWGGDNEKLFF.

The CDR3 sequence is CASSLDGLYNEQFF. CDR3 nucleotides: TGCGCCAGCAGCTTGGATGGACTCTACAATGAGCAGTTCTTC. The V gene is TRBV5-1, the J gene TRBJ2-1; D might be TRBD2 (5 bases). This CDR3 region has 14 residues. CDR1 is SGHRS, CDR2 YFSETQ, per germline. V lost 0 bases to trimming and J lost 3 bases, with 7 bases between them.

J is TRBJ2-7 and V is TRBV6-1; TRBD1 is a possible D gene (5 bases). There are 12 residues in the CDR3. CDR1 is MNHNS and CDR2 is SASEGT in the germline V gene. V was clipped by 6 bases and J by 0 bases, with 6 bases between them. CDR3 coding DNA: TGTGCCAGCAGACAGGACTCCTACGAGCAGTACTTC. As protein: CASRQDSYEQYF.

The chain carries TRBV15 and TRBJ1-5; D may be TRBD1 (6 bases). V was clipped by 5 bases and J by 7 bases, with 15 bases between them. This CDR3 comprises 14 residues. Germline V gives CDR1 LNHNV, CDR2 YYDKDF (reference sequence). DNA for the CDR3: TGTGCCACCAGCCTGGACAGAGGGGAGCAGCCCCAGCATTTT. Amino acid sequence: CATSLDRGEQPQHF.

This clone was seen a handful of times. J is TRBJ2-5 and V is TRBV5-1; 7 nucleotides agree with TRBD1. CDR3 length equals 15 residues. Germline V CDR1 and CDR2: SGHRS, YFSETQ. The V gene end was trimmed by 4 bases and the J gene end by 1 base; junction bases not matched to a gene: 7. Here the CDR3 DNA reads TGCGCCAGCAGCGGGGCAGGGGGAGTCCAAGAGACCCAGTACTTC. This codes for CASSGAGGVQETQYF.

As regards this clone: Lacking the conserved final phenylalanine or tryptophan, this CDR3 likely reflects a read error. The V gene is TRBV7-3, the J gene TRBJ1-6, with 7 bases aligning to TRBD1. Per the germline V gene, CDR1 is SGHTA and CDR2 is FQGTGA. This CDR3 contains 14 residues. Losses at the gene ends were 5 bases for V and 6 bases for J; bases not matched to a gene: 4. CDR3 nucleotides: TGTGCCAGCAGCGCTACAGGGGTTAATTCACCCCTCCACCTT. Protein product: CASSATGVNSPLHL.

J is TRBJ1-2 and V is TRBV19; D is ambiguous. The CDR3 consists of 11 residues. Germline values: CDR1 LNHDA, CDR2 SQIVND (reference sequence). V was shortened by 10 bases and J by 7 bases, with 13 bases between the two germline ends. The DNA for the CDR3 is TGTGCCACCAGATTCGGCGGTGGCTACACCTTC. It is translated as CATRFGGGYTF. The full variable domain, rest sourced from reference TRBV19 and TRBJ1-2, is DGGITQSPKYLFRKEGQNVTLSCEQNLNHDAMYWYRQDPGQGLRLIYYSQIVNDFQKGDIAEGYSVSREKKESFPLTVTSAQKNPTAFYLCATRFGGGYTFGSGTRLTVV.